The rows below give T cell receptor beta chains drawn from one sample of a study of blood T cell repertoires in COVID-19. The table came from immunoSEQ multiplex PCR; TCRdb's copy has only in-frame clones and leaves some out. The sample lists about 350,000 clones, about 90% occurring once. Sequencing was done on a sample of PBMCs or T cells enriched from blood (not recorded which). These receptor sequences come from a woman aged 25 to 39 who had recovered from COVID-19. CDR3s include the opening cysteine and the closing phenylalanine or tryptophan.

V: TRBV28
CDR3: CASILPLGQGNTGELFF

V: TRBV6-6
CDR3: CASSYSGDQGYEQYF

V: TRBV28
CDR3: CASSLIERDRDTEAFF

V: TRBV10-1
CDR3: CASSFRTGAGYTF

V: TRBV6-1
CDR3: CASSDSGGSNQPQHF

V: TRBV10-2
CDR3: CASKRALDSPLHF

V: TRBV27
CDR3: CASSPWGGGYNEQFF

V: TRBV5-1
CDR3: CASSLGTGGNERYTF

V: TRBV7-9
CDR3: CASSLLGASYGYTF

V: TRBV2
CDR3: CASRASGTYFTYEQYF

V: TRBV12-3/TRBV12-4
CDR3: CASRARGNEKLFF

V: TRBV3-1/TRBV3-2
CDR3: CASSQMTGIYNEQFF

V: TRBV7-8
CDR3: CASSLGGRVSNQPQHF

V: TRBV7-9
CDR3: CASSFVQGNEQFF